This TCR beta chain was identified during a study of regulatory T cells in long-lasting Graves disease. J was trimmed by 11 bases and V by 7 bases; bases with no gene match: 16. Looked up from germline, CDR1 is SNHLY and CDR2 is FYNNEI. The CDR3 totals 15 residues. Stated time point: newly diagnosed GD, antithyroid drugs for less than 3 months. PBMCs were the source of the RNA used for TCR sequencing. Ten or more counts support this clonotype. Library construction for TCR beta used iRepertoire HTBI primers and Arm-PCR of CDR3 regions. TCRdb re-derived calls from the multiplex PCR reads in MiXCR, one entry per CDR3 protein. In the table there are 560,000 or so distinct CDR3 sequences, 16% of which are singletons. These sequences were also reported in another study, on T cells in Graves' hyperthyroidism and ophthalmopathy.

The sequence came from a man in his late teens or twenties with Graves disease. The rearrangement links TRBV2 to TRBJ2-1; 8 bases line up with TRBD2. The specimen was peripheral blood mononuclear cells (PBMCs), collected at new diagnosis, from a patient treated with antithyroid drugs. CDR3 residues: CASMDVGLGTMKQFF. CDR3 bases: TGTGCCAGCATGGATGTGGGACTAGGTACAATGAAGCAGTTCTTC.